This TCR beta chain was sequenced for a study of CD8+ T cells in alopecia areata. The wider study: The authors scored treated patients' severity by affected scalp percentage.

Trimming left V 2 bases short and J 2 bases short, with 12 bases between. CDR3 length: 15 residues. Germline CDR1 reads SGDLS; CDR2 reads YYNGEE. The authors extracted RNA and reverse transcribed it into cDNA as the sequencing template. Some clones are missing from TCRdb's copy, which holds only in-frame ones; the method was immunoSEQ multiplex PCR. Of roughly 120,000 clones in the sample, about 50% were seen once. Sample treatment: oral pan-JAK inhibitor, 5-10 mg twice daily. The clonotype originates from a human donor with alopecia areata. The J gene is TRBJ2-3, the V gene TRBV9; D perhaps matches TRBD2 (5 bases). The sequences come from CD4+ T cells sorted from blood, collected at week 4, from a patient treated with tofacitinib. CDR3 in amino acids: CASSVVGRDTDTQYF. CDR3 DNA sequence: TGTGCCAGCAGCGTGGTTGGGAGAGACACAGATACGCAGTATTTT.